The entry below gives a single TCR beta chain sequence along with its context. Those enrolled in Seattle joined during active infection and were followed longitudinally afterward. This entry is derived from a study of blood T cell repertoires in COVID-19. In the study overall: The analysed material was cDNA or gDNA that came from T cells, B-cell-depleted T cells, or PBMCs.

Original methodology: Amplification of reference gene primers was used by the study to estimate nucleated cell counts. TCRdb's table, derived via immunoSEQ multiplex PCR, lists solely in-frame clones and lacks some. The DNA gave D and trimming, while V, J and clone size come from that table. The data contain about 120,000 clones, around 85% of them seen just once; the ten biggest clones take up approximately 5%. The V gene's germline CDR1 is LNHDA and CDR2 SQIVND (reference sequence). The CDR3 sequence is 12 residues long. Trimming shortened V by 10 bases and J by 14 bases, and 20 bases separated the two germline ends.

This TCR derives from a woman aged 55-69 years with COVID-19, enrolled during active disease. Sample: peripheral blood. The V and J genes are TRBV19 and TRBJ1-4, with D possibly being TRBD1 (5 bases). The CDR3: CAISGAEGRLFF. DNA for the CDR3: TGTGCCATCTCCGGGGCCGAGGGGAGGCTGTTTTTT.